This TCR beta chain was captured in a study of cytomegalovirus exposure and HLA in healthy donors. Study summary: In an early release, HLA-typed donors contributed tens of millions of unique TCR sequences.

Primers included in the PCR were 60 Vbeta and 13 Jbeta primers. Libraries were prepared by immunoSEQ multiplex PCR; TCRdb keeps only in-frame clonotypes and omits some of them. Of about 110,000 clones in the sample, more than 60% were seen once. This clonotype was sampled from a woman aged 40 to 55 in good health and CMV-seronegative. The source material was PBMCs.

The CDR3 nucleotides read TGTGCCAGCAGTTCCGGACTAGCGGGTGACAATGAGCAGTTCTTC. This translates into CASSSGLAGDNEQFF. V is TRBV27 and J is TRBJ2-1, with 11 bases matching TRBD2. After removal of 4 bases from V and 5 bases from J, the junction contained 4 bases not matched to a gene. The CDR3 spans 15 residues. Germline V gene sequence: CDR1 MNHEY, CDR2 SMNVEV (reference sequence).